One sample yielded the 26 T cell receptor beta chains listed below, sequenced in a study of post-analysis software for immune sequencing data. Unique molecular identifiers were present in the TCR beta cDNA libraries. TCRdb independently ran MiXCR on the PCR reads; one entry per CDR3 protein. The table lists over 150,000 distinct CDR3 sequences, 36% of them singletons. Specimen: blood, collected after autologous hematopoietic stem cell transplantation. Receptors originate from a girl under 18 with multiple sclerosis.

This clonotype has just a few counts. CDR3 loop: CASSYGNPGDTQYF. CDR3 in DNA: TGTGCCAGCAGTTACGGGAATCCCGGAGATACGCAGTATTTT. The rearrangement joins TRBV6-5 to TRBJ2-3, with D unclear. V lost 2 bases to trimming and J lost 5 bases, with 11 bases between them. The germline gives CDR1 MNHEY, CDR2 SVGAGI. This CDR3 spans 14 amino acids.

This clonotype has a handful of counts. This sequence joins TRBV24-1 and TRBJ2-5, with 9 bases aligning to TRBD2. Germline values: CDR1 KGHDR, CDR2 SFDVKD. The CDR3 consists of 13 residues. Trimming cost V 9 bases and J 0 bases; bases outside gene matches: 1. The CDR3: CATGTSHQETQYF. The CDR3 coding sequence is TGTGCCACCGGGACTAGCCACCAAGAGACCCAGTACTTC.

This clonotype was seen many times. The chain joins TRBV28 to TRBJ2-5; possibly TRBD1 for D (6 bases). This CDR3 is built from 15 residues. Per germline, CDR1 MDHEN and CDR2 SYDVKM. Trimming shortened V by 5 bases and J by 1 base, and 14 bases separated the two germline ends. CDR3 nucleotides: TGTGCCAGCAGTCTAAGGGGACACTTCCAAGAGACCCAGTACTTC. Its translation is CASSLRGHFQETQYF.

This clonotype was observed a few times. Since a much larger clone is just one base distant, this may be a read error. The V and J genes are TRBV20-1 and TRBJ2-7, with 11 bases fitting TRBD1. Per the germline V gene, CDR1 is DFQATT and CDR2 is SNEGSKA (reference sequence). The CDR3 sequence is 14 residues long. V lost 5 bases and J lost 3; bases outside the gene matches: 6. DNA of the CDR3: TGCAGTGCTGGGCAGGGGACAGGGGGCTACGAGCAGTACTTC. This encodes CSAGQGTGGYEQYF.

The rearrangement links TRBV12-3 or TRBV12-4 to TRBJ2-5; no reliable D call. The CDR3 covers 13 residues. The germline V and J ends were trimmed by 6 bases and 5 bases, with 13 bases remaining between them. The CDR3 bases are TGTGCCAGCAGCCGAGATCCGTGGGAGACCCAGTACTTC. This codes for CASSRDPWETQYF.

This clonotype was found many times. The junction does not match germline at one end; this may be a read error. This chain connects TRBV20-1 to TRBJ2-4; 11 nucleotides align to TRBD2. CDR3 size: 14 residues. CDR1 and CDR2 (germline): DFQATT, SNEGSKA (reference sequence). In nucleotides, the CDR3 is TGCAGTGCACCACTAGCGGGAGCCACAAACATTCAGTACTTC. Its translation: CSAPLAGATNIQYF.

V usage is TRBV15 and J usage is TRBJ2-3; D call uncertain. The V end lost 0 bases, the J end lost 0 bases, and 7 bases lay between the germline ends. Germline CDR1 and CDR2: LNHNV and YYDKDF (reference sequence). This CDR3 region has 15 residues. The CDR3 bases are TGTGCCACCAGCAGAGAACTGACTAGCACAGATACGCAGTATTTT. This sequence encodes CATSRELTSTDTQYF.

The table lists this clonotype with a few counts. The chain joins TRBV27 to TRBJ1-1; D perhaps matches TRBD1 (6 bases). In germline, CDR1 is MNHEY, CDR2 SMNVEV (reference sequence). This CDR3 contains 13 residues. The V end was cut by 8 bases, the J end by 4 bases, with 14 bases between. The DNA of the CDR3 is TGTGCCAGCTCGGGGGGGCTGTTCACTGAAGCTTTCTTT. As protein: CASSGGLFTEAFF.

There are a few counts of this clonotype. This chain links TRBV5-1 with TRBJ2-1; TRBD2 agrees at 9 bases. Germline V gene sequence: CDR1 SGHRS, CDR2 YFSETQ. J gave up 4 bases and V 1 base, and 0 bases lay outside the gene matches. The length of the CDR3 is 14 residues. In DNA, the CDR3 is TGCGCCAGCAGCTTGCTAGCGGGGTACAATGAGCAGTTCTTC. Translation: CASSLLAGYNEQFF.

This chain connects TRBV20-1 to TRBJ2-7, with TRBD2 as a possible D gene (6 bases). V lost 2 bases and J 3 bases, leaving 11 bases between the germline ends. The V gene's germline CDR1 is DFQATT and CDR2 SNEGSKA (reference sequence). The CDR3 has 13 residues. The CDR3, as DNA: TGCAGTGCTAGAATCGGGAGCGACTACGAGCAGTACTTC. Translation gives CSARIGSDYEQYF.

This clonotype was seen a handful of times. J is TRBJ1-6 and V is TRBV11-1, with TRBD1 as a possible D gene (5 bases). In germline, CDR1 is SGHAT, CDR2 FQDESV (reference sequence). Trimming removed 5 bases at V and 5 bases at J, with 7 bases between. The CDR3 runs 13 residues. For the CDR3, the DNA is TGTGCCAGCAGCGACAGTCATAATTCACCCCTCCACTTT. Its translation: CASSDSHNSPLHF.

This clonotype was seen a handful of times. The chain is built from TRBV7-9 and TRBJ2-1; D perhaps matches TRBD2 (6 bases). CDR1 and CDR2 from the germline V gene are SEHNR and FQNEAQ (reference sequence). The CDR3 covers 12 residues. Deletions cut 4 bases from V and 8 bases from J, with 9 bases between. The CDR3 bases are TGTGCCAGCAGCTCCGGGGGAGATGAGCAGTTCTTC. Translated: CASSSGGDEQFF.

The chain couples TRBV28 to TRBJ2-5; D perhaps matches TRBD2 (6 bases). V lost 5 bases to trimming and J lost 5 bases, with 15 bases between them. Germline CDR1 and CDR2: MDHEN and SYDVKM. The length of the CDR3 is 14 residues. CDR3 protein: CASSPGGGVETQYF. CDR3 coding DNA: TGTGCCAGCAGTCCCGGGGGAGGAGTTGAGACCCAGTACTTC.

The rearrangement joins TRBV7-9 to TRBJ2-4, with D perhaps TRBD1 (6 bases). Germline CDR1 reads SEHNR; CDR2 reads FQNEAQ (reference sequence). The CDR3 sequence is 16 residues long. Trimming removed 5 bases at V and 9 bases at J, with 23 bases between. CDR3 DNA sequence: TGTGCCAGCAGCACTCAGGGACATGCAACCCGGGGCATTCAGTACTTC. Its protein product is CASSTQGHATRGIQYF.

This clonotype has only a few counts. This may come from a read error, since a much larger clone is one base off. J is TRBJ2-3 and V is TRBV7-2; D gene unclear. V was clipped by 3 bases and J by 0 bases, with 7 bases between them. CDR1 SGHTA and CDR2 FQGNSA come from the germline V gene. The CDR3 is made up of 14 amino acids. Here the CDR3 reads CASSFLTSTDTQYF. The CDR3 DNA reads as TGTGCCAGCAGCTTCCTAACTAGCACAGATACGCAGTATTTT.

The chain is built from TRBV7-2 and TRBJ1-1, with no clear D. V was pared by 6 bases and J by 5 bases, with 13 bases between. The CDR3 contains 13 residues. Germline CDR1 is SGHTA and CDR2 is FQGNSA. CDR3 residues: CASSPILKTEAFF. CDR3 in DNA: TGTGCCAGCAGTCCCATTTTAAAGACTGAAGCTTTCTTT.

The CDR3 spells CSADDGRPMEETQYF. Written as DNA, the CDR3 is TGCAGTGCAGACGACGGGAGACCAATGGAGGAGACCCAGTACTTC. The V gene is TRBV20-1, the J gene TRBJ2-5, with TRBD2 as a possible D gene (6 bases). The CDR3 consists of 15 residues. Between the trimmed V and J ends, which lost 6 bases and 5 bases, there was a span of 22 bases. Germline CDR1 reads DFQATT; CDR2 reads SNEGSKA (reference sequence).

This clonotype was seen repeatedly, ten times or more. The CDR3 coding sequence is TGTGCCAGCAGCCCCTCCGGGACCACCAATGAGCAGTTCTTC. Residues: CASSPSGTTNEQFF. The chain joins TRBV7-9 to TRBJ2-1; either TRBD1 or TRBD2 may supply D (5 bases each). The V and J ends lost 5 bases and 6 bases respectively, with 14 bases between them. Germline V lookup: CDR1 SEHNR, CDR2 FQNEAQ (reference sequence). The CDR3 runs to 14 residues.

This clonotype was counted ten times or more. This chain joins TRBV7-2 and TRBJ2-7; 12 bases line up with TRBD2. Trimming removed 4 bases from V and 3 bases from J; junction bases left unmatched: 1. The CDR3 loop spans 14 amino acids. The germline V gene has CDR1 SGHTA and CDR2 FQGNSA. The CDR3 region has the DNA TGTGCCAGCAGCTCGACTAGCGGGAGCTACGAGCAGTACTTC. It encodes CASSSTSGSYEQYF.

This chain connects TRBV29-1 to TRBJ1-1; 10 positions match TRBD1. Per germline, CDR1 SQVTM and CDR2 ANQGSEA. This CDR3 spans 13 amino acids. V shed 7 bases, J shed 8 bases, and the junction held 10 bases outside the gene matches. CDR3 bases: TGCAGCGCGTGGGGAGGGACAGGGGTCGAAGCTTTCTTT. It is translated as CSAWGGTGVEAFF.

The V and J genes are TRBV10-3 and TRBJ2-7; 7 nucleotides line up with TRBD1. This CDR3 has 14 amino acids. CDR1 and CDR2 from the germline V gene are ENHRY and SYGVKD. Trimming cost V 0 bases and J 7 bases; bases outside gene matches: 6. CDR3 protein: CAISESGQFSEQYF. The CDR3 DNA reads as TGTGCCATCAGTGAGTCGGGACAGTTTAGTGAGCAGTACTTC.

This clonotype is a singleton in its sample. The chain has TRBV4-1 and TRBJ2-5; 8 bases align to TRBD1. The DNA end is more similar to TRBJ2-7, so the J call may be wrong. Germline V gene data show CDR1 as MGHRA and CDR2 as YSYEKL. This CDR3 comprises 13 residues. CDR3 bases: TGCGCCAGCAGCCGTGGACAGGGCGACGAGCAGTACTTC. Amino acids: CASSRGQGDEQYF.

The V and J genes are TRBV7-2 and TRBJ1-2, with TRBD1 as a possible D gene (5 bases). CDR3 length: 12 residues. In germline, CDR1 is SGHTA, CDR2 FQGNSA. V dropped 1 base and J dropped 8 bases, with 8 bases sitting between them. The CDR3 DNA follows: TGTGCCAGCAGCTTAGACCGGGGGGGCTACACCTTC. Amino acids: CASSLDRGGYTF.

This clonotype was observed a handful of times. The chain recombines TRBV12-3 or TRBV12-4 with TRBJ2-7; TRBD1 matches at 8 bases. Unmatched junction bases numbered 9, after V lost 6 bases and J lost 2 bases. This CDR3 has 15 amino acids. The CDR3 region is CASSPGQGQAYEQYF. CDR3 nucleotides: TGTGCCAGCAGCCCTGGACAGGGACAAGCCTACGAGCAGTACTTC.

V usage is TRBV12-3 or TRBV12-4 and J usage is TRBJ2-7; 7 positions agree with TRBD1. The CDR3 length is 13 residues. V lost 5 bases and J lost 3; bases outside the gene matches: 4. The CDR3 DNA follows: TGTGCCAGCAGTCGGGGACAGATCTACGAGCAGTACTTC. Translation: CASSRGQIYEQYF.

The chain combines TRBV6-1 with TRBJ2-1, with a possible D match to TRBD2 (6 bases). The CDR3 loop spans 15 amino acids. Trimming shortened V by 6 bases and J by 8 bases, and 20 bases separated the two germline ends. Germline CDR1 and CDR2: MNHNS and SASEGT. The CDR3 reads CASSPTNGSAYEQFF. As DNA, the CDR3 is TGTGCCAGCAGCCCGACTAACGGGAGCGCATATGAGCAGTTCTTC.